The 14 T cell receptor beta chains given below trace back to one sample, sequenced in a study of T cell changes during pregnancy in multiple sclerosis. Sequencing used immunoSEQ multiplex PCR; TCRdb keeps in-frame clones, though not all of them. The data hold about 36,000 clones, with around 92% observed a single time. The sample in question was CD4+ T cells from peripheral blood mononuclear cells, obtained after pregnancy. All receptors come from a female donor with multiple sclerosis, enrolled in a pregnancy study.

This clone was observed once. This chain links TRBV25-1 with TRBJ2-5; 8 bases line up with TRBD1. V shed 6 bases, J shed 5 bases, and the junction held 11 bases outside the gene matches. CDR1 and CDR2 from the germline V gene are MGHDK and SYGVNS. The CDR3 sequence is 15 residues long. CDR3 amino acids: CASSAAGGAWETQYF. The CDR3 DNA follows: TGTGCCAGCAGCGCGGCAGGGGGCGCGTGGGAGACCCAGTACTTC.

This sequence joins TRBV14 and TRBJ2-2, with D perhaps TRBD2 (6 bases). Trimming stripped 4 bases from V and 6 bases from J, with 9 bases between. The CDR3 loop spans 13 amino acids. Per the germline V gene, CDR1 is SGHDN and CDR2 is FVKESK. The CDR3 DNA reads TGTGCCAGCAGCCTGGGGGGACCCGGGGAGCTGTTTTTT. Protein sequence: CASSLGGPGELFF.

The gene calls are TRBV7-2 and TRBJ2-3, with TRBD1 matching over 9 bases. With 3 bases clipped from V and 2 bases from J, the junction kept 3 bases outside the gene matches. There are 15 residues in the CDR3. Looked up from germline, CDR1 is SGHTA and CDR2 is FQGNSA. For the CDR3, the DNA is TGTGCCAGCAGCTTTACAGGGGGCTTCACAGATACGCAGTATTTT. Translation gives CASSFTGGFTDTQYF.

The chain recombines TRBV27 with TRBJ1-5, with 9 positions matching TRBD1. Germline V gene lookup returns CDR1 MNHEY and CDR2 SMNVEV (reference sequence). The V gene end was trimmed by 6 bases and the J gene end by 7 bases; junction bases not matched to a gene: 4. CDR3 length: 13 amino acids. The CDR3 DNA reads TGTGCCAGCAGGGGACAGGGTGGACAGCCCCAGCATTTT. The encoded protein is CASRGQGGQPQHF.

The CDR3 sequence: CASSRTGELFF. The CDR3 DNA reads as TGTGCCAGCAGCCGGACCGGGGAGCTGTTTTTT. The rearrangement uses TRBV11-3 and TRBJ2-2; D ambiguous. This CDR3 has 11 residues. V was trimmed by 5 bases and J by 5 bases, leaving 3 bases between them. Germline CDR1 and CDR2: SGHNT and YENEEA.

The J gene is TRBJ2-2, the V gene TRBV7-9; D uncertain. The V gene lost 5 bases and the J gene lost 0 bases, with 10 bases spanning the gap. The CDR3 length is 15 residues. CDR1 is SEHNR, CDR2 FQNEAQ, per germline (reference sequence). In DNA, the CDR3 is TGTGCCAGCAGCCAAGGTCGGGCGAACACCGGGGAGCTGTTTTTT. This gives the protein CASSQGRANTGELFF.

This chain joins TRBV19 and TRBJ1-5; 9 nucleotides line up with TRBD1. The length of the CDR3 is 16 residues. J was trimmed by 6 bases and V by 6 bases; bases with no gene match: 12. The germline CDR1 and CDR2 sequences are LNHDA and SQIVND (reference sequence). The CDR3 DNA sequence: TGTGCCAGTAGACCACAGGGGGCGCGAGGTCTTCAGCCCCAGCATTTT. The encoded protein is CASRPQGARGLQPQHF.

V usage is TRBV2 and J usage is TRBJ1-1; D is undetermined. V was clipped by 6 bases and J by 4 bases, with 12 bases between them. Germline lookup yields CDR1 SNHLY and CDR2 FYNNEI. The CDR3 covers 13 residues. The CDR3 region is CASSPEAITEAFF. The CDR3 coding sequence is TGTGCCAGCAGCCCCGAAGCGATCACTGAAGCTTTCTTT. Drawing the rest from reference TRBV2 and TRBJ1-1, the complete variable domain is EPEVTQTPSHQVTQMGQEVILRCVPISNHLYFYWYRQILGQKVEFLVSFYNNEISEKSEIFDDQFSVERPDGSNFTLKIRSTKLEDSAMYFCASSPEAITEAFFGQGTRLTVV.

By sample share, this clone is medium-sized. The chain recombines TRBV2 with TRBJ2-7, with D maybe TRBD2 (5 bases). V gave up 7 bases and J gave up 3 bases, with 16 bases separating them. Germline CDR1 and CDR2: SNHLY and FYNNEI. CDR3 length equals 14 residues. The chain's CDR3 is CASNGRDRIYEQYF. The CDR3 DNA is TGTGCCAGCAACGGACGGGATCGAATCTACGAGCAGTACTTC.

V gene TRBV4-1 combines with J gene TRBJ1-5; a weak D match, TRBD1 (5 bases). This CDR3 is built from 15 residues. In germline, CDR1 is MGHRA, CDR2 YSYEKL. V was clipped by 4 bases and J by 2 bases, with 12 bases between them. As DNA, the CDR3 is TGCGCCAGCAGCCTTCAGGGTGTGGGCAATCAGCCCCAGCATTTT. It specifies CASSLQGVGNQPQHF.

This chain connects TRBV23-1 to TRBJ1-3; 10 bases fit TRBD1. TRBV23-1 is an ORF; its function is uncertain. Losses at the gene ends were 8 bases for V and 0 bases for J; bases not matched to a gene: 7. The CDR3 extends over 16 amino acids. The CDR3 sequence: CASWDRGPYSGNTIYF. The CDR3 DNA follows: TGCGCCAGCTGGGACAGGGGTCCCTACTCTGGAAACACCATATATTTT.

This clone was counted a single time. This rearrangement joins TRBV11-2 to TRBJ1-4, with TRBD1 matching 9 bases. The length of the CDR3 is 14 residues. Trimming cost V 6 bases and J 5 bases; bases outside gene matches: 4. The germline V gene encodes CDR1 SGHAT and CDR2 FQNNGV. The CDR3 DNA follows: TGTGCCAGCAGTTACGGGACAGGGAATGAAAAACTGTTTTTT. It translates to CASSYGTGNEKLFF.

CDR3 amino acids: CASSFIRPGHMEAFF. CDR3 nucleotides: TGTGCCAGCAGTTTTATTAGGCCAGGCCATATGGAAGCTTTCTTT. This rearrangement joins TRBV28 to TRBJ1-1; D not certain. The ends were cut back, 3 bases at V and 8 bases at J, with 19 bases in the middle. This CDR3 has 15 amino acids. In germline, CDR1 is MDHEN, CDR2 SYDVKM.

V gene TRBV28 combines with J gene TRBJ1-5; no clear D. V lost 5 bases to trimming and J lost 8 bases, with 10 bases between them. Germline lookup yields CDR1 MDHEN and CDR2 SYDVKM. The CDR3 contains 12 residues. CDR3 residues: CASSDLIKPQHF. For the CDR3, the DNA is TGTGCCAGCAGTGACTTGATCAAGCCCCAGCATTTT.